This T cell receptor beta chain was retrieved from a study of shared clonotypes between healthy human individuals. Across the study: The people who gave samples were a couple of women and a few men aged 18 to 49.

Here immunoSEQ multiplex PCR was the method, and the copy in TCRdb shows in-frame clones only, minus some. The sample contains under 850,000 clones, nearly 95% of which appear only once. CD45RO-negative, CCR7-selected cells formed the naive CD8 fraction, which excluded terminally differentiated effector memory CD45RA+ cells. Donors, without exception, were Caucasian adults residing in Nashville, Tennessee. This sequence was found in a man younger than 45 in good health. The sequencing sample was made of naive CD8+ T cells sorted from blood.

The CDR3 sequence is CGTQRRTYEQYF. In DNA form, the CDR3 reads TGTGGGACCCAGCGGAGGACCTACGAGCAGTACTTC. The chain has TRBV2 and TRBJ2-7, with D perhaps matching TRBD2 (5 bases). Germline V gene lookup returns CDR1 SNHLY and CDR2 FYNNEI. This CDR3 contains 12 residues. Looking up the rest from reference TRBV2 and TRBJ2-7 gives the full variable domain: EPEVTQTPSHQVTQMGQEVILRCVPISNHLYFYWYRQILGQKVEFLVSFYNNEISEKSEIFDDQFSVERPDGSNFTLKIRSTKLEDSAMYFCGTQRRTYEQYFGPGTRLTVT.